This is a list of T cell receptor beta chains from one sample in a study of shared clonotypes between healthy human individuals. Clones were sequenced by immunoSEQ multiplex PCR, and TCRdb holds only the in-frame ones, with some missing. The data contain approximately 1,000,000 clones, roughly 77% of them singletons. Material: memory CD4+ T cells from PBMCs. These receptors all come from a man between 18 and 35 years old in good health. Some clones in this sample may be carry-over from other donors' samples. Each CDR3 is given with its conserved first and last residue. The order of the fields is D gene, V gene, CDR3 length, clone size, J gene, CDR3 protein, CDR3 DNA. The D gene is left open where the match is weak. Size values are once, few and many counts, or a class for expanded clones, and some rows have none.

D gene: NA
V gene: TRBV7-9
CDR3 length: 16
clone size: NA
J gene: TRBJ2-3
CDR3 protein: CASSSHWGLLTDTQYF
CDR3 DNA: TGTGCCAGCAGCTCCCATTGGGGGCTCCTCACAGATACGCAGTATTTT

D gene: NA
V gene: TRBV9
CDR3 length: 16
clone size: NA
J gene: TRBJ2-1
CDR3 protein: CASSVSSRVYNGEQFF
CDR3 DNA: TGTGCCAGCAGCGTGTCTAGTCGGGTTTACAATGGTGAGCAGTTCTTC

D gene: NA
V gene: TRBV29-1
CDR3 length: 14
clone size: NA
J gene: TRBJ1-1
CDR3 protein: CSVDQGQRNTEAFF
CDR3 DNA: TGCAGCGTTGACCAAGGGCAGCGGAACACTGAAGCTTTCTTT

D gene: TRBD2
V gene: TRBV6-6
CDR3 length: 14
clone size: NA
J gene: TRBJ2-7
CDR3 protein: CASQLAGGAYEQYF
CDR3 DNA: TGTGCCAGCCAACTAGCGGGAGGTGCCTACGAGCAGTACTTC

D gene: NA
V gene: TRBV5-1
CDR3 length: 15
clone size: NA
J gene: TRBJ2-6
CDR3 protein: CASSLGSSGANVLTF
CDR3 DNA: TGCGCCAGCAGCTTGGGAAGCTCTGGGGCCAACGTCCTGACTTTC

D gene: NA
V gene: TRBV5-4
CDR3 length: 14
clone size: NA
J gene: TRBJ1-2
CDR3 protein: CASSLDPQSSGYTF
CDR3 DNA: TGTGCCAGCAGCTTGGACCCCCAGTCCAGTGGCTACACCTTC

D gene: TRBD2
V gene: TRBV5-1
CDR3 length: 16
clone size: NA
J gene: TRBJ2-2
CDR3 protein: CASSLIAGGNTGELFF
CDR3 DNA: TGCGCCAGCAGCTTAATAGCGGGAGGGAACACCGGGGAGCTGTTTTTT

D gene: TRBD2
V gene: TRBV28
CDR3 length: 12
clone size: NA
J gene: TRBJ2-1
CDR3 protein: CASGLGMHEQFF
CDR3 DNA: TGTGCCAGCGGACTAGGAATGCATGAGCAGTTCTTC

D gene: NA
V gene: TRBV5-6
CDR3 length: 17
clone size: NA
J gene: TRBJ1-2
CDR3 protein: CASSLPSLNRDSNGYTF
CDR3 DNA: TGTGCCAGCAGCTTGCCCTCTCTAAACAGGGATAGTAATGGCTACACCTTC

D gene: NA
V gene: TRBV5-1
CDR3 length: 14
clone size: NA
J gene: TRBJ1-2
CDR3 protein: CASSRGEETYGYTF
CDR3 DNA: TGCGCCAGCAGCCGTGGTGAGGAGACCTATGGCTACACCTTC

D gene: TRBD2
V gene: TRBV30
CDR3 length: 15
clone size: once
J gene: TRBJ2-3
CDR3 protein: CAWSVASGSTDTQYF
CDR3 DNA: TGTGCCTGGAGTGTGGCTAGCGGGAGCACAGATACGCAGTATTTT

D gene: NA
V gene: TRBV6-5
CDR3 length: 16
clone size: NA
J gene: TRBJ2-5
CDR3 protein: CASSYSASADQETQYF
CDR3 DNA: TGTGCCAGCAGTTACTCGGCTAGCGCAGACCAAGAGACCCAGTACTTC

D gene: NA
V gene: TRBV5-1
CDR3 length: 16
clone size: NA
J gene: TRBJ2-3
CDR3 protein: CASSYARGTQTDTQYF
CDR3 DNA: TGCGCCAGCAGTTACGCCCGCGGGACGCAGACAGATACGCAGTATTTT

D gene: TRBD1
V gene: TRBV6-1
CDR3 length: 13
clone size: many
J gene: TRBJ2-1
CDR3 protein: CASAAQGAREQFF
CDR3 DNA: TGTGCCAGCGCCGCACAGGGGGCGCGTGAGCAGTTCTTC

D gene: TRBD1
V gene: TRBV2
CDR3 length: 13
clone size: NA
J gene: TRBJ1-1
CDR3 protein: CASSRQGYTEAFF
CDR3 DNA: TGTGCCAGCAGCCGACAGGGGTACACTGAAGCTTTCTTT

D gene: TRBD1
V gene: TRBV6-1
CDR3 length: 14
clone size: NA
J gene: TRBJ2-1
CDR3 protein: CASSGQGSYNEQFF
CDR3 DNA: TGTGCCAGCAGTGGACAGGGCTCCTACAATGAGCAATTCTTC

D gene: NA
V gene: TRBV4-2
CDR3 length: 14
clone size: NA
J gene: TRBJ2-2
CDR3 protein: CASSQNKYTGELFF
CDR3 DNA: TGTGCCAGCAGCCAAAATAAGTACACCGGGGAGCTGTTTTTT

D gene: TRBD1
V gene: TRBV7-3
CDR3 length: 15
clone size: NA
J gene: TRBJ2-1
CDR3 protein: CASSSPGQGNNEQFF
CDR3 DNA: TGTGCCAGCAGCTCACCGGGACAGGGCAACAATGAGCAGTTCTTC

D gene: TRBD1
V gene: TRBV18
CDR3 length: 16
clone size: few
J gene: TRBJ1-1
CDR3 protein: CASSPRSRGRDTEAFF
CDR3 DNA: TGTGCCAGCTCACCACGATCGAGGGGGCGGGACACTGAAGCTTTCTTT

D gene: TRBD2
V gene: TRBV28
CDR3 length: 15
clone size: NA
J gene: TRBJ2-5
CDR3 protein: CASSGTGTKQETQYF
CDR3 DNA: TGTGCCAGCAGTGGTACCGGGACTAAACAAGAGACCCAGTACTTC

D gene: TRBD2
V gene: TRBV28
CDR3 length: 15
clone size: many
J gene: TRBJ2-7
CDR3 protein: CASSALGGEGHEQYF
CDR3 DNA: TGTGCCAGCAGTGCCCTTGGGGGGGAGGGCCACGAGCAGTACTTC

D gene: NA
V gene: TRBV28
CDR3 length: 12
clone size: few
J gene: TRBJ2-7
CDR3 protein: CASSPRQHEQYF
CDR3 DNA: TGTGCCAGCAGCCCACGACAGCACGAGCAGTACTTC

D gene: NA
V gene: TRBV6-1
CDR3 length: 15
clone size: once
J gene: TRBJ2-3
CDR3 protein: CAIQRGRPSTDTQYF
CDR3 DNA: TGTGCCATCCAAAGGGGTCGCCCTAGCACAGATACGCAGTATTTT

D gene: NA
V gene: TRBV9
CDR3 length: 14
clone size: NA
J gene: TRBJ2-3
CDR3 protein: CASSARVGGDTQYF
CDR3 DNA: TGTGCCAGCAGCGCCCGAGTGGGGGGAGATACGCAGTATTTT

D gene: NA
V gene: TRBV6-1
CDR3 length: 14
clone size: NA
J gene: TRBJ1-1
CDR3 protein: CAISLGILNTEAFF
CDR3 DNA: TGTGCCATATCTCTCGGGATTTTGAACACTGAAGCTTTCTTT

D gene: TRBD2
V gene: TRBV5-1
CDR3 length: 20
clone size: once
J gene: TRBJ2-1
CDR3 protein: CASSLTVTSGGPSSYNEQFF
CDR3 DNA: TGCGCCAGCAGCTTGACCGTGACTAGCGGGGGCCCCAGCTCCTACAATGAGCAGTTCTTC

D gene: NA
V gene: TRBV9
CDR3 length: 15
clone size: NA
J gene: TRBJ1-5
CDR3 protein: CASSLDGAGNQPQHF
CDR3 DNA: TGTGCCAGCAGCCTTGACGGGGCGGGCAATCAGCCCCAGCATTTT

D gene: NA
V gene: TRBV6-6
CDR3 length: 14
clone size: NA
J gene: TRBJ2-7
CDR3 protein: CASSTSDSSYEQYF
CDR3 DNA: TGTGCCAGCAGCACCTCAGACAGCTCCTACGAGCAGTACTTC